The 16 T cell receptor beta chains below all came from one sample that was sequenced in a study of identical twins. Each CDR3 protein is one row after TCRdb ran MiXCR on the 5' RACE reads. The data show nearly 650,000 distinct CDR3 sequences, roughly 7.1% seen once. This sample also belongs to another study, concerning yellow fever vaccine responses in identical twins.

Sequenced sample: PBMCs. These receptors came from a woman under 30 in good health.

Only a few counts were recorded for this clonotype. The chain is built from TRBV20-1 and TRBJ2-3; D remains unclear. V lost 6 bases and J lost 0, with 16 bases in between. CDR1 and CDR2 from the germline V gene are DFQATT and SNEGSKA (reference sequence). This CDR3 spans 15 amino acids. The CDR3 protein is CSAHHTETSTDTQYF. CDR3 coding DNA: TGCAGTGCACACCATACAGAGACAAGCACAGATACGCAGTATTTT.

This clonotype was counted at least ten times. The genes are TRBV29-1 and TRBJ2-7; TRBD2 might be the D (6 bases). This CDR3 spans 13 amino acids. Germline CDR1 reads SQVTM; CDR2 reads ANQGSEA. V shed 7 bases and J shed 2 bases, with 15 bases lying between them. CDR3 sequence: CSAVGPGAYEQYF. The CDR3 DNA reads as TGCAGCGCTGTAGGTCCGGGGGCCTACGAGCAGTACTTC.

The chain uses TRBV3-1 and TRBJ2-3; D unclear. Germline V lookup: CDR1 LGHDT, CDR2 YNNKEL (reference sequence). The CDR3 contains 16 residues. Trimming pared 3 bases from V and 0 bases from J, leaving 13 bases between. The CDR3 DNA reads TGTGCCAGCAGCCAGGTCCTCAGCCCTAGCACAGATACGCAGTATTTT. It specifies CASSQVLSPSTDTQYF.

The sample holds a few counts of this clonotype. The V call is TRBV5-1, the J call TRBJ2-7; possible D gene TRBD2, 6 bases. The CDR3 spans 14 residues. V lost 3 bases and J 5 bases, leaving 15 bases between the germline ends. The germline V gene encodes CDR1 SGHRS and CDR2 YFSETQ. CDR3 DNA sequence: TGCGCCAGCAGCTGGAGGACATCGGGAGACGAGCAGTACTTC. Protein sequence: CASSWRTSGDEQYF.

This clonotype was counted many times. CDR3 nucleotide sequence: TGTGCCAGCAAAGAGGGATATTGGGGCTACGAGCAGTACTTC. Its protein is CASKEGYWGYEQYF. The V gene is TRBV12-3 or TRBV12-4, the J gene TRBJ2-7; tentatively, D is TRBD2 (5 bases). The CDR3 is 14 residues long. V was shortened by 7 bases and J by 3 bases, with 16 bases between the two germline ends.

This clonotype appeared many times. V is TRBV7-2 and J is TRBJ1-2; perhaps TRBD1 as D (6 bases). From germline, CDR1 is SGHTA and CDR2 FQGNSA. The CDR3 covers 16 residues. V was cut by 1 base and J by 3 bases, with 15 bases left in between. In nucleotides, the CDR3 is TGTGCCAGCAGCTTAGAGGGACATGGGGGCTACTATGGCTACACCTTC. Translation gives CASSLEGHGGYYGYTF.

About this clonotype itself: A read error is possible here, since a much larger clone lies one base away. The chain combines TRBV24-1 with TRBJ2-3, with a possible D match to TRBD2 (6 bases). The germline V gene has CDR1 KGHDR and CDR2 SFDVKD. This CDR3 has 13 residues. V lost 7 bases, J lost 5 bases, and 12 bases lay in between. The CDR3 reads CATRPRGRDTQYF. DNA of the CDR3: TGTGCCACCAGACCGCGGGGACGAGATACGCAGTATTTT.

The chain couples TRBV20-1 to TRBJ1-5, with D maybe TRBD1 (5 bases). CDR3 length: 14 residues. Germline lookup yields CDR1 DFQATT and CDR2 SNEGSKA (reference sequence). The germline V and J ends were trimmed by 0 bases and 3 bases, with 9 bases remaining between them. CDR3 nucleotides: TGCAGTGCTAGAGATTTACAGGCCAATCAGCCCCAGCATTTT. Its protein is CSARDLQANQPQHF.

This clonotype came up a few times. CDR3 DNA: TGTGCCAGCAGTTACCTCCTAGGGGGGACGAACACTGAAGCTTTCTTT. It codes for CASSYLLGGTNTEAFF. V is TRBV6-5 and J is TRBJ1-1; D is possibly TRBD1 (6 bases). The V gene's germline CDR1 is MNHEY and CDR2 SVGAGI. The CDR3 is 16 amino acids. V was cut by 2 bases and J by 1 base, with 14 bases left in between.

The chain combines TRBV20-1 with TRBJ2-5; 12 bases align to TRBD2. The CDR3 has 14 amino acids. Trimming at V came to 5 bases and at J to 3 bases, leaving 4 bases not matched to a gene. Germline CDR1 and CDR2: DFQATT and SNEGSKA (reference sequence). The CDR3, as DNA: TGCAGTGCTGGGCTAGCGGGAGGGAAAGAGACCCAGTACTTC. Protein sequence: CSAGLAGGKETQYF.

Ten or more counts support this clonotype. The CDR3 bases are TGTGCCAGCAGTCCGGGACAGGTCACAGATACGCAGTATTTT. It codes for CASSPGQVTDTQYF. The rearrangement joins TRBV2 to TRBJ2-3; 8 positions match TRBD1. The germline V gene encodes CDR1 SNHLY and CDR2 FYNNEI. Trimming took 5 bases from V and 2 from J; bases not matched to a gene: 3. The length of the CDR3 is 14 residues.

This clonotype turned up a few times. V usage is TRBV7-3 and J usage is TRBJ2-5; D is perhaps TRBD2 (6 bases). V was trimmed by 0 bases and J by 5 bases, leaving 10 bases between them. Per the germline V gene, CDR1 is SGHTA and CDR2 is FQGTGA. The CDR3 extends over 14 amino acids. CDR3 amino acids: CASSLTAGMETQYF. The DNA for the CDR3 is TGTGCCAGCAGCTTAACGGCGGGGATGGAGACCCAGTACTTC.

This clonotype appeared a few times. The rearrangement uses TRBV29-1 and TRBJ1-2; D is undetermined. V gave up 5 bases and J gave up 0 bases, with 16 bases separating them. This CDR3 spans 15 amino acids. CDR1 is SQVTM, CDR2 ANQGSEA, per germline. Written as DNA, the CDR3 is TGCAGCGTTTTCGTTCGGGTCCCAGCTAACTATGGCTACACCTTC. Amino acids: CSVFVRVPANYGYTF.

V and J are TRBV2 and TRBJ2-1; D tentatively reads TRBD1 or TRBD2 (6 bases each). The CDR3 sequence is 15 residues long. With 8 bases removed from V and 7 bases from J, the gap between germline ends came to 21 bases. The germline gives CDR1 SNHLY, CDR2 FYNNEI. Here the CDR3 DNA reads TGTGCCAGCTTGAGTGGTCCTAGGGGGAGGAATGAGCAGTTCTTC. Translated, it gives CASLSGPRGRNEQFF. Filled out from reference TRBV2 and TRBJ2-1, the complete variable domain reads EPEVTQTPSHQVTQMGQEVILRCVPISNHLYFYWYRQILGQKVEFLVSFYNNEISEKSEIFDDQFSVERPDGSNFTLKIRSTKLEDSAMYFCASLSGPRGRNEQFFGPGTRLTVL.

This clonotype has a count of ten or more. This chain links TRBV12-3 or TRBV12-4 with TRBJ2-1, with 9 bases lining up with TRBD2. The CDR3 totals 14 residues. The V segment lost 7 bases and the J segment 6 bases; nucleotides outside the gene matches: 7. CDR3 coding DNA: TGTGCCAGCATCCTTAGCGGGAGCTTCAATGAGCAGTTCTTC. Its translation is CASILSGSFNEQFF.

J is TRBJ2-3 and V is TRBV6-5, with D perhaps TRBD1 or TRBD2 (5 bases each). Trimming stripped 2 bases from V and 6 bases from J, with 15 bases between. Germline-derived CDR1 and CDR2 are MNHEY and SVGAGI. The CDR3 length is 15 residues. Here the CDR3 DNA reads TGTGCCAGCAGTTACGGGGGTGTAGAGACGGATACGCAGTATTTT. Its protein is CASSYGGVETDTQYF.